One sample yielded the 24 T cell receptor beta chains listed below, sequenced in a study of OX40 agonist ivuxolimab in advanced cancers. Profiled with immunoSEQ multiplex PCR; TCRdb holds only in-frame clones, not every one. The data contain 65,000 or so clones, roughly 89% of them singletons. Specimen: CD4+ or CD8+ T cells sorted from blood, collected in a trial of the OX40 agonist ivuxolimab. The receptor source for this set is an adult with an advanced solid tumor such as melanoma, head and neck, liver or kidney cancer.

This rearrangement joins TRBV28 to TRBJ1-5, with 7 bases aligning to TRBD1. This CDR3 comprises 14 residues. Germline CDR1 is MDHEN and CDR2 is SYDVKM. Trimming took 6 bases from V and 1 from J; bases not matched to a gene: 3. The CDR3 DNA reads TGTGCCAGCAGAACGACAGGGAGCAATCAGCCCCAGCATTTT. Its protein is CASRTTGSNQPQHF.

With respect to this clone: This same CDR3 is encoded by further DNA sequences in the sample. The chain combines TRBV5-1 with TRBJ2-2, with D possibly TRBD2 on 6 matching bases. Trimming pared 0 bases from V and 0 bases from J, leaving 9 bases between. Per germline, CDR1 SGHRS and CDR2 YFSETQ. The CDR3 consists of 16 residues. The chain's CDR3 is CASSLDGGSNTGELFF. The CDR3 DNA follows: TGCGCCAGCAGCTTGGATGGGGGGTCGAACACCGGGGAGCTGTTTTTT.

The chain uses TRBV5-8 and TRBJ2-5, with a weak D call TRBD2 (5 bases). Trimming stripped 4 bases from V and 2 bases from J, with 15 bases between. The CDR3 sequence is 15 residues long. From germline, CDR1 is SGHTS and CDR2 YDEGEE. The CDR3 bases are TGTGCCAGCAGCCCATTACAGAGGGCACAAGAGACCCAGTACTTC. Its translation: CASSPLQRAQETQYF.

This clone came up once. V usage is TRBV18 and J usage is TRBJ2-7; tentatively, D is TRBD1 (5 bases). CDR1 and CDR2 (germline): KGHSH, LQKENI. V was shortened by 3 bases and J by 0 bases, with 9 bases between the two germline ends. The length of the CDR3 is 14 residues. This CDR3 is CASSPRQSSYEQYF. For the CDR3, the DNA is TGTGCCAGCTCACCTCGACAGAGCTCCTACGAGCAGTACTTC.

The chain couples TRBV28 to TRBJ1-2; 7 bases are a match to TRBD1. Germline lookup yields CDR1 MDHEN and CDR2 SYDVKM. J was trimmed by 3 bases and V by 6 bases; bases with no gene match: 7. CDR3 size: 14 residues. In DNA, the CDR3 is TGTGCCAGCAGCTACGGGACAGTCGACTATGGCTACACCTTC. Translated: CASSYGTVDYGYTF.

V usage is TRBV28 and J usage is TRBJ2-1; 9 bases are a match to TRBD2. Germline CDR1 and CDR2: MDHEN and SYDVKM. There are 16 residues in the CDR3. The trim removed 2 bases at V and 0 bases at J, leaving 2 bases unmatched. The CDR3, as DNA: TGTGCCAGCAGTTTAGGTAGCGGGAGCTCCTACAATGAGCAGTTCTTC. Translated, it gives CASSLGSGSSYNEQFF. The full variable domain, rest sourced from reference TRBV28 and TRBJ2-1, is DVKVTQSSRYLVKRTGEKVFLECVQDMDHENMFWYRQDPGLGLRLIYFSYDVKMKEKGDIPEGYSVSREKKERFSLILESASTNQTSMYLCASSLGSGSSYNEQFFGPGTRLTVL.

The table lists this clone with a count of one. The chain combines TRBV9 with TRBJ2-2; 9 nucleotides match TRBD1. In germline, CDR1 is SGDLS, CDR2 YYNGEE. Trimming removed 3 bases from V and 3 bases from J; junction bases left unmatched: 0. The CDR3 extends over 14 amino acids. The CDR3 region has the DNA TGTGCCAGCAGCGGGACAGGGGACACCGGGGAGCTGTTTTTT. Translation gives CASSGTGDTGELFF.

The J gene is TRBJ2-3, the V gene TRBV9, with TRBD1 matching over 8 bases. CDR3 length: 16 residues. V lost 0 bases to trimming and J lost 2 bases; unmatched junction nucleotides: 5. CDR1 is SGDLS, CDR2 YYNGEE, per germline. The CDR3 loop is CASSVAGQGYTDTQYF. The CDR3 DNA is TGTGCCAGCAGCGTAGCCGGACAGGGCTACACAGATACGCAGTATTTT. Using reference TRBV9 and TRBJ2-3 for the parts outside the CDR3, the full variable domain is DSGVTQTPKHLITATGQRVTLRCSPRSGDLSVYWYQQSLDQGLQFLIQYYNGEERAKGNILERFSAQQFPDLHSELNLSSLELGDSALYFCASSVAGQGYTDTQYFGPGTRLTVL.

The J gene is TRBJ1-2, the V gene TRBV19, with D possibly matching TRBD1 (6 bases). Trimming took off 5 bases at V and 4 bases at J, with 17 bases between the two ends. Germline lookup yields CDR1 LNHDA and CDR2 SQIVND (reference sequence). This CDR3 is 15 amino acids long. CDR3 coding DNA: TGTGCCAGTAGTGTTACAGGGTCTGCCCTCTATGGCTACACCTTC. Its protein product is CASSVTGSALYGYTF.

CDR3 DNA: TGTGCCAGCAGCCACACGGACAGGAACACTGAAGCTTTCTTT. It is translated as CASSHTDRNTEAFF. The genes are TRBV7-9 and TRBJ1-1; D might be TRBD1 (6 bases). The CDR3 is 14 amino acids. Germline CDR1 SEHNR, CDR2 FQNEAQ (reference sequence). V was pared by 5 bases and J by 1 base, with 11 bases between.

The chain uses TRBV28 and TRBJ1-2, with unresolved D. Deletions cut 4 bases from V and 0 bases from J, with 15 bases between. From germline, CDR1 is MDHEN and CDR2 SYDVKM. The CDR3 has 16 residues. The DNA for the CDR3 is TGTGCCAGCAGTTCAAACGGGGAGAGAACTAACTATGGCTACACCTTC. It encodes CASSSNGERTNYGYTF.

The chain carries TRBV19 and TRBJ2-7; D remains unclear. CDR1 LNHDA and CDR2 SQIVND come from the germline V gene (reference sequence). The CDR3 is 13 amino acids. The V end lost 3 bases, the J end lost 0 bases, and 6 bases lay between the germline ends. CDR3 sequence: CASSMTISYEQYF. In DNA, the CDR3 is TGTGCCAGTAGTATGACAATCTCCTACGAGCAGTACTTC.

In regard to this clone: Compared with germline, one end of the junction differs, possibly owing to a read error. The rearrangement uses TRBV7-7 and TRBJ2-5; either TRBD1 or TRBD2 may fit D (5 bases each). The CDR3 has 14 residues. CDR1 is SSHAT and CDR2 is FNYEAQ in the germline V gene (reference sequence). The DNA for the CDR3 is TGTGCTAGCAGCACGGGACGTACTCAAGAGACCCAGTACTTC. This codes for CASSTGRTQETQYF.

The V and J genes are TRBV7-9 and TRBJ2-3; D is unresolved. This CDR3 contains 15 residues. Trimming removed 5 bases from V and 5 bases from J, with 17 bases in between. The germline V gene encodes CDR1 SEHNR and CDR2 FQNEAQ (reference sequence). The CDR3 DNA reads TGTGCCAGCAGCCCAGGCTTAAGGTGGGGAGATACGCAGTATTTT. Protein product: CASSPGLRWGDTQYF.

The chain employs TRBV7-2 and TRBJ2-3, with 11 bases matching TRBD2. This CDR3 has 17 residues. J gave up 0 bases and V 5 bases, and 7 bases lay outside the gene matches. CDR1 and CDR2 (germline): SGHTA, FQGNSA. This chain's CDR3 is CASSPRTSGPSTDTQYF. The CDR3 region has the DNA TGTGCCAGCAGCCCTAGGACTAGCGGGCCTAGCACAGATACGCAGTATTTT.

The chain uses TRBV5-1 and TRBJ2-1, with unresolved D. V lost 0 bases and J lost 9, with 10 bases in between. Germline V gene data show CDR1 as SGHRS and CDR2 as YFSETQ. The CDR3 loop spans 13 amino acids. The CDR3 loop reads CASSLGTQSEQFF. DNA of the CDR3: TGCGCCAGCAGCTTGGGGACGCAAAGTGAGCAGTTCTTC.

The chain combines TRBV30 with TRBJ2-1; 8 positions match TRBD2. The junction had 2 bases not matched to a gene; V was cut back by 7 bases and J by 0 bases. Germline CDR1 and CDR2: GTSNPN and SVGIG (reference sequence). The CDR3 is made up of 13 amino acids. For the CDR3, the DNA is TGTGCCTTTAGCGGGGACTCCTACAATGAGCAGTTCTTC. Amino acid sequence: CAFSGDSYNEQFF. Full variable domain (outside the CDR3, taken from reference TRBV30 and TRBJ2-1): SQTIHQWPATLVQPVGSPLSLECTVEGTSNPNLYWYRQAAGRGLQLLFYSVGIGQISSEVPQNLSASRPQDRQFILSSKKLLLSDSGFYLCAFSGDSYNEQFFGPGTRLTVL.

This chain links TRBV7-9 with TRBJ2-1; 9 positions match TRBD2. V lost 1 base to trimming and J lost 4 bases; unmatched junction nucleotides: 5. The germline V gene encodes CDR1 SEHNR and CDR2 FQNEAQ (reference sequence). The CDR3 is 16 residues long. Here the CDR3 reads CASSLERTSVYNEQFF. CDR3 nucleotide sequence: TGTGCCAGCAGCTTAGAGCGGACTAGCGTATACAATGAGCAGTTCTTC.

This chain uses TRBV5-5 with TRBJ2-7; D remains unclear. Per germline, CDR1 SGHKS and CDR2 YYEKEE (reference sequence). Between the trimmed V and J ends, which lost 0 bases and 0 bases, there was a span of 10 bases. This CDR3 contains 15 residues. The chain's CDR3 is CASSLDSLSSYEQYF. The CDR3 DNA sequence: TGTGCCAGCAGCTTGGACAGCTTAAGCTCCTACGAGCAGTACTTC.

The chain joins TRBV9 to TRBJ2-7; D perhaps matches TRBD1 (5 bases). The CDR3 has 15 amino acids. The V end lost 4 bases, the J end lost 5 bases, and 19 bases lay between the germline ends. The germline gives CDR1 SGDLS, CDR2 YYNGEE. The CDR3 sequence: CASSPRGLRSDEQYF. The CDR3 DNA follows: TGTGCCAGCAGCCCAAGGGGTCTCCGGTCCGACGAGCAGTACTTC.

The genes are TRBV2 and TRBJ1-1; TRBD1 is a possible D gene (6 bases). The ends were cut back, 7 bases at V and 1 base at J, with 16 bases in the middle. CDR1 is SNHLY, CDR2 FYNNEI, per germline. This CDR3 is 15 amino acids long. The CDR3: CASTGGGLGNTEAFF. Written as DNA, the CDR3 is TGTGCCAGCACTGGCGGGGGGCTTGGGAACACTGAAGCTTTCTTT.

The rearrangement uses TRBV5-4 and TRBJ1-3; D unresolved. Trimming took off 0 bases at V and 0 bases at J, with 10 bases between the two ends. The CDR3 has 16 residues. The germline V gene encodes CDR1 SGHNT and CDR2 YYREEE (reference sequence). CDR3 sequence (DNA): TGTGCCAGCAGCTTGGCCGGACGGCGCTCTGGAAACACCATATATTTT. Translating it yields CASSLAGRRSGNTIYF.

This clone was found once. The chain recombines TRBV5-8 with TRBJ1-5; D possibly corresponds to TRBD1 (5 bases). The V end was cut by 2 bases, the J end by 7 bases, with 10 bases between. This CDR3 has 13 amino acids. CDR1 and CDR2 (germline): SGHTS, YDEGEE. CDR3: CASSFSRGQPQHF. In DNA, the CDR3 is TGTGCCAGCAGCTTCAGTAGGGGACAGCCCCAGCATTTT.

The chain recombines TRBV10-3 with TRBJ2-1; perhaps TRBD2 as D (6 bases). Germline V gene data show CDR1 as ENHRY and CDR2 as SYGVKD. The V end was cut by 2 bases, the J end by 2 bases, with 19 bases between. There are 18 residues in the CDR3. As DNA, the CDR3 is TGTGCCATCAGTGAGGCAGGAGGGAGTGCTCCTCCCTACAATGAGCAGTTCTTC. As protein: CAISEAGGSAPPYNEQFF.